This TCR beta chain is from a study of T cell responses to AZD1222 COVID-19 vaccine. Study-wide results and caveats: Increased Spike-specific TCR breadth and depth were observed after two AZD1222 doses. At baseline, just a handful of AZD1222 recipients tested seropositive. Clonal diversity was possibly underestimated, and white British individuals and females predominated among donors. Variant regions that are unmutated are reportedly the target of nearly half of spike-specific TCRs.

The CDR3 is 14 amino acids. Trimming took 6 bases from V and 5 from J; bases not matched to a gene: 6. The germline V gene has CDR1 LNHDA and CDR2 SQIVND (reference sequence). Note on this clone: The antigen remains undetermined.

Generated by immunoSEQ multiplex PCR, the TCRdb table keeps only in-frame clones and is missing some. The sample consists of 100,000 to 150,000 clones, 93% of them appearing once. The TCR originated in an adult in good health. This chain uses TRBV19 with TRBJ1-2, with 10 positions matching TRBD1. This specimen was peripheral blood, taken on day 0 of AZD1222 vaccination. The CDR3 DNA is TGTGCCAGTAGAGGGACAGGGGATTTTTATGGCTACACCTTC. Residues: CASRGTGDFYGYTF.